One sample yielded the 21 T cell receptor beta chains listed below, sequenced in a study of cytomegalovirus exposure and HLA in healthy donors. Profiling relied on immunoSEQ multiplex PCR, and the TCRdb table lists in-frame clones only, not all of them. The sample contains roughly 150,000 clones, about 95% of which appear only once. The sequencing input was PBMCs. These receptors originate from a man in his late teens or twenties in good health and CMV-seropositive.

This clone was detected once. The V gene is TRBV29-1, the J gene TRBJ1-1, with D tentatively TRBD1 (6 bases). V was trimmed by 5 bases and J by 0 bases, leaving 7 bases between them. This CDR3 is built from 12 residues. CDR1 is SQVTM, CDR2 ANQGSEA, per germline. The CDR3 coding sequence is TGCAGCGTTCAGGGGATGAACACTGAAGCTTTCTTT. Protein sequence: CSVQGMNTEAFF.

This rearrangement joins TRBV5-1 to TRBJ2-7; TRBD2 aligns across 7 bases. The CDR3 spans 15 residues. J gave up 1 base and V 5 bases, and 9 bases lay outside the gene matches. CDR1 and CDR2 from the germline V gene are SGHRS and YFSETQ. CDR3 DNA sequence: TGCGCCAGCAGGGTTTGGCTAGCGGCTTCCTACGAGCAGTACTTC. As protein: CASRVWLAASYEQYF.

CDR3 coding DNA: TGTGTCCCTTTCCGGGACCAAGAGACCCAGTACTTC. Its translation: CVPFRDQETQYF. V gene TRBV19 combines with J gene TRBJ2-5; D gene ambiguous. The CDR3 totals 12 residues. Looked up from germline, CDR1 is LNHDA and CDR2 is SQIVND (reference sequence).

The chain employs TRBV5-6 and TRBJ2-7; 10 nucleotides agree with TRBD2. The CDR3 is made up of 14 amino acids. Per the germline V gene, CDR1 is SGHDT and CDR2 is YYEEEE. The V gene end was trimmed by 4 bases and the J gene end by 2 bases; junction bases not matched to a gene: 3. The CDR3 protein is CASSRGLAPYEQYF. CDR3 DNA sequence: TGTGCCAGCAGCCGGGGACTAGCGCCCTACGAGCAGTACTTC.

The rearrangement uses TRBV5-1 and TRBJ2-7; TRBD1 matches 10 bases. This CDR3 contains 15 residues. From germline, CDR1 is SGHRS and CDR2 YFSETQ. Trimming cost V 0 bases and J 4 bases; bases outside gene matches: 4. CDR3 loop: CASSLADRGGYEQYF. Here the CDR3 DNA reads TGCGCCAGCAGCTTGGCGGACAGGGGGGGTTACGAGCAGTACTTC. Supplemented by reference TRBV5-1 and TRBJ2-7, the full variable domain reads KAGVTQTPRYLIKTRGQQVTLSCSPISGHRSVSWYQQTPGQGLQFLFEYFSETQRNKGNFPGRFSGRQFSNSRSEMNVSTLELGDSALYLCASSLADRGGYEQYFGPGTRLTVT.

This clone was detected only once. The rearrangement uses TRBV7-9 and TRBJ1-3; D unresolved. This CDR3 has 12 residues. Per the germline V gene, CDR1 is SEHNR and CDR2 is FQNEAQ (reference sequence). The V end lost 5 bases, the J end lost 4 bases, and 6 bases lay between the germline ends. CDR3 region: CASSPGGNTIYF. CDR3 sequence (DNA): TGTGCCAGCAGCCCGGGGGGAAACACCATATATTTT.

The chain joins TRBV30 to TRBJ2-2; D might be TRBD2 (6 bases). The CDR3 extends over 14 amino acids. V was cut by 4 bases and J by 2 bases, with 11 bases left in between. The germline V gene encodes CDR1 GTSNPN and CDR2 SVGIG (reference sequence). The CDR3 sequence: CAWMGTANTGELFF. In DNA, the CDR3 is TGTGCCTGGATGGGGACTGCCAACACCGGGGAGCTGTTTTTT.

This clone was recorded once. This chain joins TRBV19 and TRBJ2-7, with 10 positions matching TRBD1. Per germline, CDR1 LNHDA and CDR2 SQIVND (reference sequence). With V trimmed by 5 bases and J by 3 bases, 4 bases remained unmatched. The CDR3 is 14 residues long. CDR3 coding DNA: TGTGCCAGTAGTTTGGGACAGGGGATCTACGAGCAGTACTTC. Its protein is CASSLGQGIYEQYF. The full variable domain, with the rest looked up from reference TRBV19 and TRBJ2-7, is DGGITQSPKYLFRKEGQNVTLSCEQNLNHDAMYWYRQDPGQGLRLIYYSQIVNDFQKGDIAEGYSVSREKKESFPLTVTSAQKNPTAFYLCASSLGQGIYEQYFGPGTRLTVT.

This chain uses TRBV1 with TRBJ2-3; TRBD2, the D gene given by the table, was not confirmed from the DNA. TRBV1 is deemed a pseudogene. The CDR3 contains 17 residues. Here the CDR3 reads CTSRQGREADCTDTQYF. The CDR3 nucleotides read TGCACCAGCAGACAGGGGCGGGAGGCAGATTGCACAGATACGCAGTATTTT.

The rearrangement joins TRBV4-2 to TRBJ2-7; TRBD1 matches 7 bases. The V segment lost 1 base and the J segment 2 bases; nucleotides outside the gene matches: 2. Germline V gives CDR1 LGHNA, CDR2 YNFKEQ. The CDR3 is 14 amino acids. CDR3 nucleotide sequence: TGTGCCAGCAGCCAAGCGACAGGGCCCTACGAGCAGTACTTC. This sequence encodes CASSQATGPYEQYF.

The chain couples TRBV28 to TRBJ1-5, with D possibly TRBD1 on 5 matching bases. Germline V gene data show CDR1 as MDHEN and CDR2 as SYDVKM. Between the trimmed V and J ends, which lost 11 bases and 7 bases, there was a span of 18 bases. The CDR3 has 13 residues. The CDR3 is CALNQGGGQPQHF. The DNA for the CDR3 is TGTGCCCTGAATCAGGGTGGTGGACAGCCCCAGCATTTT.

The genes are TRBV27 and TRBJ2-3; 11 bases match TRBD2. The CDR3 has 16 residues. CDR1 MNHEY and CDR2 SMNVEV come from the germline V gene (reference sequence). The V and J ends lost 5 bases and 0 bases, in that order; junction bases with no gene match: 4. The CDR3 DNA reads as TGTGCCAGCAGTCTGGGACTAGCGGCTAGCACAGATACGCAGTATTTT. Translation gives CASSLGLAASTDTQYF.

The chain joins TRBV5-1 to TRBJ2-1; a weak D match, TRBD2 (5 bases). Per germline, CDR1 SGHRS and CDR2 YFSETQ. The CDR3 totals 12 residues. Trimming took off 2 bases at V and 9 bases at J, with 9 bases between the two ends. CDR3 in DNA: TGCGCCAGCAGCTTCAGAGGGTCTGAGCAGTTCTTC. It is translated as CASSFRGSEQFF.

The chain carries TRBV6-5 and TRBJ2-1; 8 bases align to TRBD2. Germline loops: CDR1 MNHEY, CDR2 SVGAGI. This CDR3 comprises 14 residues. V lost 4 bases and J lost 8; bases outside the gene matches: 7. The CDR3 bases are TGTGCCAGCAGTTCGGGGGGGACTACACATGAGCAGTTCTTC. Its protein is CASSSGGTTHEQFF.

The chain links TRBV9 to TRBJ1-1; TRBD1 agrees at 11 bases. Germline V CDR1 and CDR2: SGDLS, YYNGEE. The CDR3 consists of 15 residues. V lost 4 bases, J lost 4 bases, and 6 bases stayed unmatched. DNA for the CDR3: TGTGCCAGCAGCTTAAGGACAGGGGGCTTCACTGAAGCTTTCTTT. This encodes CASSLRTGGFTEAFF.

This chain links TRBV5-4 with TRBJ1-1; no clear D gene. Germline assignment: CDR1 SGHNT and CDR2 YYREEE (reference sequence). The germline V and J ends were trimmed by 4 bases and 1 base, with 8 bases remaining between them. This CDR3 has 13 residues. The CDR3 DNA is TGTGCCAGCAGCGCTGAGTCGAACACTGAAGCTTTCTTT. It translates to CASSAESNTEAFF. The full variable domain, rest sourced from reference TRBV5-4 and TRBJ1-1, is ETGVTQSPTHLIKTRGQQVTLRCSSQSGHNTVSWYQQALGQGPQFIFQYYREEENGRGNFPPRFSGLQFPNYSSELNVNALELDDSALYLCASSAESNTEAFFGQGTRLTVV.

This chain uses TRBV4-1 with TRBJ2-7; the match to TRBD1 covers 8 bases. Germline values: CDR1 MGHRA, CDR2 YSYEKL. This CDR3 comprises 16 residues. Unmatched junction bases numbered 13, after V lost 5 bases and J lost 4 bases. CDR3 amino acids: CASSYSHRTGIYEQYF. The CDR3 bases are TGCGCCAGCAGCTACTCCCACCGGACAGGGATTTACGAGCAGTACTTC.

The chain links TRBV27 to TRBJ1-1; D ambiguous. The CDR3 is 14 residues long. Trimming stripped 2 bases from V and 0 bases from J, with 7 bases between. The germline gives CDR1 MNHEY, CDR2 SMNVEV (reference sequence). The CDR3 bases are TGTGCCAGCAGTTTAACACCCATGAACACTGAAGCTTTCTTT. It translates to CASSLTPMNTEAFF.

J is TRBJ2-1 and V is TRBV5-1, with 7 positions matching TRBD2. The CDR3 is 15 residues long. CDR1 SGHRS and CDR2 YFSETQ come from the germline V gene. Trimming took 2 bases from V and 5 from J; bases not matched to a gene: 7. CDR3 amino acids: CASSLPWTSHNEQFF. Here the CDR3 DNA reads TGCGCCAGCAGCTTACCATGGACTAGTCACAATGAGCAGTTCTTC.

The J gene is TRBJ2-7, the V gene TRBV28, with D unresolved. CDR3 size: 14 residues. With 7 bases removed from V and 3 bases from J, the gap between germline ends came to 16 bases. CDR1 and CDR2 (germline): MDHEN, SYDVKM. The CDR3 spells CASKSSLGIYEQYF. The CDR3 DNA is TGTGCCAGCAAGTCCTCCCTAGGAATCTACGAGCAGTACTTC.

V is TRBV2 and J is TRBJ2-5, with D hard to call. V was trimmed by 0 bases and J by 4 bases, leaving 3 bases between them. The CDR3 covers 12 residues. Germline values: CDR1 SNHLY, CDR2 FYNNEI. CDR3 DNA sequence: TGTGCCAGCAGTGAAGCCTCAGAGACCCAGTACTTC. It codes for CASSEASETQYF.